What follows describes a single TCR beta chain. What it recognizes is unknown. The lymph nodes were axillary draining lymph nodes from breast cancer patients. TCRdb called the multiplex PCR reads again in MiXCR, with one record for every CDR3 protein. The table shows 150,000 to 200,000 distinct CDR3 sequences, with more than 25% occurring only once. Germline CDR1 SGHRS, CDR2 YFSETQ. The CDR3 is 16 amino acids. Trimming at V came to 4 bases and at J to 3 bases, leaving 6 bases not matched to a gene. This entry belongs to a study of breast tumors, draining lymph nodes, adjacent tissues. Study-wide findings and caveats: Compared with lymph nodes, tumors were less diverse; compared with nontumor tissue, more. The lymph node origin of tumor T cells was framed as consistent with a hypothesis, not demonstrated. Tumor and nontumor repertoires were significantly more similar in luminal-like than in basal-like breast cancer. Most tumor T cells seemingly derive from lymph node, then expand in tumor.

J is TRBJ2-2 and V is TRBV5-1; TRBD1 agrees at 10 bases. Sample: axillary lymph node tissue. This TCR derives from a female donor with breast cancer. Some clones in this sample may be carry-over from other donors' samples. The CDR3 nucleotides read TGCGCCAGCAGCCGAGACAGGGGGCGACACACCGGGGAGCTGTTTTTT. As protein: CASSRDRGRHTGELFF.